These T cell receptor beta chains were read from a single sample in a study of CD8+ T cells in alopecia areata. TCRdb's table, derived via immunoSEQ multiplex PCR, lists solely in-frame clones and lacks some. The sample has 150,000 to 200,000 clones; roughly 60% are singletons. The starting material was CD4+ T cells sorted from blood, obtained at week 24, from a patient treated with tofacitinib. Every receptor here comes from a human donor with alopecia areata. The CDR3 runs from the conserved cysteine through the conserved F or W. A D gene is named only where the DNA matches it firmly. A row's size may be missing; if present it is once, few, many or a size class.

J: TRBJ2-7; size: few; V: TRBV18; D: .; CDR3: CASSPGGQGEQYF; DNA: TGTGCCAGCTCACCAGGGGGTCAAGGTGAGCAGTACTTC
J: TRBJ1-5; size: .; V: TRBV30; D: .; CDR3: CAWSKPNQPQHF; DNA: TGTGCCTGGAGCAAACCGAATCAGCCCCAGCATTTT
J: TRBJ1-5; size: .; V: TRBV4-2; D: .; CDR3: CASSSGDNQPQHF; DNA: TGTGCCAGCAGTTCAGGGGACAATCAGCCCCAGCATTTT
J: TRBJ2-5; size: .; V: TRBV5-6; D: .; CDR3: CASSLVQETQYF; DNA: TGTGCCAGCAGCTTGGTTCAAGAGACCCAGTACTTC
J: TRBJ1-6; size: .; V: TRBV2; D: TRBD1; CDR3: CASSLADRLHF; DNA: TGTGCCAGCAGCCTAGCGGACAGGCTCCACTTT
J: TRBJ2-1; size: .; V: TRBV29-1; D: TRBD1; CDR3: CSADDRVDEQFF; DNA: TGCAGCGCTGACGACAGGGTTGATGAGCAGTTCTTC
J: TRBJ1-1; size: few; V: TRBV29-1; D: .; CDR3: CSVDRNSRINTEAFF; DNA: TGCAGCGTTGATCGGAACAGCCGAATCAACACTGAAGCTTTCTTT
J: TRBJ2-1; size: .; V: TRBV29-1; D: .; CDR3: CSVERGFNEQFF; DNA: TGCAGCGTTGAACGGGGGTTTAATGAGCAGTTCTTC
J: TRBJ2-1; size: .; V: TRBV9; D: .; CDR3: CASSAGNPRVLVTEQFF; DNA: TGTGCCAGCAGCGCTGGGAACCCAAGGGTCTTAGTAACAGAGCAGTTCTTC
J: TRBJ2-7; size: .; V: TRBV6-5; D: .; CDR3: CASSYSLSSYEQYF; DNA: TGTGCCAGCAGTTACTCGCTCAGCTCCTACGAGCAGTACTTC
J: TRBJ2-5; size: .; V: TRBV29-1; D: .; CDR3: CSVDGRVNRGETQYF; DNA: TGCAGCGTTGACGGTCGGGTCAACCGAGGGGAGACCCAGTACTTC
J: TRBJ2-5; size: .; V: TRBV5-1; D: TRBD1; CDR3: CASSSDRVGQETQYF; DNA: TGCGCCAGCAGCTCAGACAGGGTAGGGCAAGAGACCCAGTACTTC
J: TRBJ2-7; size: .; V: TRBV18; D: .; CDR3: CASSPEYEQYF; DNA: TGTGCCAGCTCACCAGAATACGAGCAGTACTTC
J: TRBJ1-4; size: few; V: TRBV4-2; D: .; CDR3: CASTAGQGATNEKLFF; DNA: TGTGCCAGCACCGCGGGGCAGGGCGCAACTAATGAAAAACTGTTTTTT
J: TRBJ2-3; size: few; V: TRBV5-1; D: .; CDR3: CASEGGYSTDTQYF; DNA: TGCGCCAGCGAGGGCGGTTACAGCACAGATACGCAGTATTTT
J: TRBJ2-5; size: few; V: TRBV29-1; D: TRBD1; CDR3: CSATGRETQYF; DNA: TGCAGCGCGACAGGGAGAGAGACCCAGTACTTC
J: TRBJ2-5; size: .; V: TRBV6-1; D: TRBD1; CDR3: CASRGDRVQETQYF; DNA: TGTGCCAGCAGGGGTGACAGGGTCCAAGAGACCCAGTACTTC
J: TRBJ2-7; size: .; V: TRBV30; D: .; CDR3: CAWSTPMVISYEQYF; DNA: TGTGCCTGGAGTACCCCGATGGTGATCTCCTACGAGCAGTACTTC
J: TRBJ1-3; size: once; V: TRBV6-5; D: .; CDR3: CASSTGSSGNTIYF; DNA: TGTGCCAGCAGTACAGGGAGCTCTGGAAACACCATATATTTT
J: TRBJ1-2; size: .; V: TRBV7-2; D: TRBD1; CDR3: CASSLAGQGLGGYTF; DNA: TGTGCCAGCAGCTTAGCGGGACAGGGTTTGGGTGGCTACACCTTC
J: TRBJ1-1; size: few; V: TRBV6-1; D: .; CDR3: CASSESSLTEAFF; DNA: TGTGCCAGCAGTGAATCGAGTCTCACTGAAGCTTTCTTT
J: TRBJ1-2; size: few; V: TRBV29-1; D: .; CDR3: CSVLFGSGYTF; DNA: TGCAGCGTTCTATTTGGGTCTGGCTACACCTTC
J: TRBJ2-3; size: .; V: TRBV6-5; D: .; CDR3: CASSLEVFGTDTQYF; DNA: TGTGCCAGCAGTTTGGAGGTTTTTGGCACAGATACGCAGTATTTT
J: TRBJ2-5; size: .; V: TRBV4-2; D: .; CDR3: CASSQHDGEGETQYF; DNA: TGTGCCAGCAGCCAACATGACGGTGAGGGAGAGACCCAGTACTTC
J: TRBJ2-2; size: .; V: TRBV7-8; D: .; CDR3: CASSLVLFPGTGELFF; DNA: TGTGCCAGCAGCTTAGTTCTCTTTCCGGGGACCGGGGAGCTGTTTTTT
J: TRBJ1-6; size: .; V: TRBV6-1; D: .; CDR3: CASSESGQGSSPLHF; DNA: TGTGCCAGCAGTGAATCTGGGCAGGGGAGTTCACCCCTCCACTTT
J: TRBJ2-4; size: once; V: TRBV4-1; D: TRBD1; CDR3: CASSQDLRNRGQNIQYF; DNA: TGCGCCAGCAGCCAAGATTTGAGGAACAGGGGCCAAAACATTCAGTACTTC
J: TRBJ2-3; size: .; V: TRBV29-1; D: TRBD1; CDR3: CSVTGTDTLYF; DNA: TGCAGCGTTACAGGGACAGATACGCTGTATTTT
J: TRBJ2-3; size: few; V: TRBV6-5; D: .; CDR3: CASREATSTDTQYF; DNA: TGTGCCAGCAGAGAGGCGACTTCCACAGATACGCAGTATTTT
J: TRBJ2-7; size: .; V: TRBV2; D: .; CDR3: CASGTRAYEQYF; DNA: TGTGCCAGCGGGACGCGGGCCTACGAGCAGTACTTC
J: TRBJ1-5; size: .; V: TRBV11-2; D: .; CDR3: CASSSNSNQPQHF; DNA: TGTGCCAGCAGCTCAAATAGCAATCAGCCCCAGCATTTT
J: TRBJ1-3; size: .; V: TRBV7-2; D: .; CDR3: CASSRAVGRAGNTIYF; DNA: TGTGCCAGCAGCCGGGCGGTGGGGAGGGCTGGAAACACCATATATTTT
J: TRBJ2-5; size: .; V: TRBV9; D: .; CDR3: CASSASLAGGTQYF; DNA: TGTGCCAGCAGCGCCTCTCTAGCTGGTGGGACCCAGTACTTC
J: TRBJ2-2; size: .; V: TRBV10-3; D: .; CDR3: CAISVNFGELFF; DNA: TGTGCCATCAGTGTTAATTTCGGGGAGCTGTTTTTT
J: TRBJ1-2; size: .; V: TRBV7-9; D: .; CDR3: CASSSGVGVGYGYTF; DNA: TGTGCCAGCAGCTCAGGGGTCGGGGTCGGCTATGGCTACACCTTC
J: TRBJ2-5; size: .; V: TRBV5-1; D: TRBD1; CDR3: CASTTDRGPRGETQYF; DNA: TGCGCCAGCACCACCGACAGGGGGCCCCGTGGTGAGACCCAGTACTTC
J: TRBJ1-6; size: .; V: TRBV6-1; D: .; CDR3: CATGDRQNSPLHF; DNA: TGTGCCACGGGGGATCGCCAAAATTCACCCCTCCACTTT
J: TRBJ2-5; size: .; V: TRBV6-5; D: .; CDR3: CASTKSQGSTTQYF; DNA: TGTGCCAGCACCAAAAGTCAGGGCAGCACGACCCAGTACTTC
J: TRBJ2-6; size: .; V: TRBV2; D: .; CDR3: CASSEEGSGANVLTF; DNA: TGTGCCAGCAGTGAGGAGGGGTCCGGGGCCAACGTCCTGACTTTC
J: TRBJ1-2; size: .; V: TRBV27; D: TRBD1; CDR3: CASRYRGSYGYTF; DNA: TGTGCCAGCAGATACAGGGGGTCCTATGGCTACACCTTC
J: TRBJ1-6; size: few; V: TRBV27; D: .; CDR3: CASSLNRQSNSPLHF; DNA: TGTGCCAGCAGTTTGAATAGACAGTCTAATTCACCCCTCCACTTT
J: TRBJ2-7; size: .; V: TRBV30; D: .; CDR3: CAWSRDVSYEQYF; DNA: TGTGCCTGGAGTCGGGACGTCTCCTACGAGCAGTACTTC
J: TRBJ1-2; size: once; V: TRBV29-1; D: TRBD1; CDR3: CSAGTGNSFGYTF; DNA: TGCAGCGCCGGGACAGGAAACTCATTCGGCTACACCTTC
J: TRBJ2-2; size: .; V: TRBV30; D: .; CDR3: CAWTLGTGELFF; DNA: TGTGCCTGGACTCTAGGGACCGGGGAGCTGTTTTTT
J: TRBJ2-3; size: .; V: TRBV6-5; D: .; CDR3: CASSFRGASTDTQYF; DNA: TGTGCCAGCAGTTTCAGGGGCGCAAGCACAGATACGCAGTATTTT
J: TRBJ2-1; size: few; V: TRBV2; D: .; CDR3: CASRTLGRYGEQFF; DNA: TGTGCCAGCAGGACACTTGGTCGTTACGGTGAGCAGTTCTTC
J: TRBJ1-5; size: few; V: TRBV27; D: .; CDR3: CASRVMGSNQPQHF; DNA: TGTGCCAGCAGAGTCATGGGGAGCAATCAGCCCCAGCATTTT
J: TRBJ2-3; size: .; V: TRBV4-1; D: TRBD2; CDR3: CASSHPGGRDTQYF; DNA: TGCGCCAGCAGCCATCCGGGGGGTAGAGATACGCAGTATTTT
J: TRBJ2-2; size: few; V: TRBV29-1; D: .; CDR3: CSAARTGELFF; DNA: TGCAGTGCTGCCCGGACCGGGGAGCTGTTTTTT